This T cell receptor (beta chain) was identified during a study of blood T cell repertoires in COVID-19. Overall study: Sample material is recorded as cDNA or gDNA derived from T cells, B-cell-depleted T cells, or PBMCs.

Per the study methods: Reference gene primer amplification yielded estimated nucleated cell counts. Sequencing was performed with immunoSEQ multiplex PCR; in TCRdb, only in-frame clones are kept and a portion is missing. V and J calls and clone size follow that table, whereas D and trimming were derived from the DNA. This repertoire shows fewer than 130,000 clones, roughly 85% found once; its top ten account for 2.1%. This TCR derives from a human donor in a cohort sampled during active COVID-19. Sequencing was performed on peripheral blood.

The CDR3 DNA follows: TGTGCCAGCAGTGGTGCGGGTGTGAACATTCAGTACTTC. Its protein product is CASSGAGVNIQYF. The chain joins TRBV2 to TRBJ2-4, with TRBD2 as a possible D gene (5 bases). The CDR3 extends over 13 amino acids. Looked up from germline, CDR1 is SNHLY and CDR2 is FYNNEI. The V and J ends lost 4 bases and 7 bases respectively, with 11 bases between them. Based on the CDR3 plus reference TRBV2 and TRBJ2-4, the full variable domain is EPEVTQTPSHQVTQMGQEVILRCVPISNHLYFYWYRQILGQKVEFLVSFYNNEISEKSEIFDDQFSVERPDGSNFTLKIRSTKLEDSAMYFCASSGAGVNIQYFGAGTRLSVL.